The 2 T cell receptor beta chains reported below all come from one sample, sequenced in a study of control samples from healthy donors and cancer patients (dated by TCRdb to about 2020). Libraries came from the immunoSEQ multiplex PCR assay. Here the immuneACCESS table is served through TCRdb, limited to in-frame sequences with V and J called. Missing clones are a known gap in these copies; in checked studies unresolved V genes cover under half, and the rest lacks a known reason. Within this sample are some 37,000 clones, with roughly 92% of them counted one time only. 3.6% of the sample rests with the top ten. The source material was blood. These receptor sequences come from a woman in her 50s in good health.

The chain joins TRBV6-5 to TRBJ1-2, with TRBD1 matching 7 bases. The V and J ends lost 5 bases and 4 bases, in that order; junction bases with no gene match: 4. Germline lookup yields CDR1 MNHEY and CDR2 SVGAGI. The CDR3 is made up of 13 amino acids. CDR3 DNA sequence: TGTGCCAGCAGTCCCCCAGGGGGCTATGGCTACACCTTC. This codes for CASSPPGGYGYTF.

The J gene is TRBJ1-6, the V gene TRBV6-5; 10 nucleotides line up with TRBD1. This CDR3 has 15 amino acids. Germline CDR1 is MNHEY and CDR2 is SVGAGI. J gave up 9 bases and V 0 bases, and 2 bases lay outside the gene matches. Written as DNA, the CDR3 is TGTGCCAGCAGTTACTCGGGACAGGGGACTTCACCCCTCCACTTT. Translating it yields CASSYSGQGTSPLHF.